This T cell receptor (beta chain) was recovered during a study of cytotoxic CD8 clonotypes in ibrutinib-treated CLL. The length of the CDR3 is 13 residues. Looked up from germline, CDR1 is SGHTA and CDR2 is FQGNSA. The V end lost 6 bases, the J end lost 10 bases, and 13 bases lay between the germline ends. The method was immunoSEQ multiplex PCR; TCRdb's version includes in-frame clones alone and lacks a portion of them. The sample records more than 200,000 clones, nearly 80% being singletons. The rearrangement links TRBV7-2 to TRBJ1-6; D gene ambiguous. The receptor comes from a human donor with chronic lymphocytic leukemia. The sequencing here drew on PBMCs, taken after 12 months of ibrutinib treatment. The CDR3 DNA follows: TGTGCCAGCAGGCCCCACGAGGAGTCACCCCTCCACTTT. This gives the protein CASRPHEESPLHF.